A selection of T cell receptor beta chains follows, all from one sample in a study of CD8+CD57+ T cells in acquired aplastic anemia. TCRdb itself ran the reads through MiXCR, one entry per CDR3 protein. The sample has 90,000 to 130,000 distinct CDR3 sequences, around half seen once. The sequenced sample was sorted CD4+, CD8+, or CD8+CD57+ T cells (not recorded which) from PBMCs. The receptors originated from a human donor in good health, serving as a control. Both conserved end residues are part of each CDR3. A D gene is named only where the DNA matches it firmly. Size values are once, few and many counts, or a class for expanded clones, and some rows have none.

J gene: TRBJ2-3
V gene: TRBV25-1
D gene: TRBD2
clone size: .
CDR3 protein: CASSNSAGREADTQYF
CDR3 DNA: TGTGCCAGCAGTAATTCGGCTGGGCGGGAGGCAGATACGCAGTATTTT

J gene: TRBJ1-1
V gene: TRBV2
D gene: .
clone size: .
CDR3 protein: CASRGWGDHTEAFF
CDR3 DNA: TGTGCCAGCAGGGGATGGGGAGATCACACTGAAGCTTTCTTT

J gene: TRBJ2-3
V gene: TRBV12-3/TRBV12-4
D gene: .
clone size: many
CDR3 protein: CASSLLSDTQYF
CDR3 DNA: TGTGCCAGCAGTTTATTAAGCGATACGCAGTATTTT

J gene: TRBJ1-4
V gene: TRBV5-8
D gene: TRBD1
clone size: .
CDR3 protein: CASSPTGQVNEKLFF
CDR3 DNA: TGTGCCAGCAGCCCTACGGGACAGGTTAATGAAAAACTGTTTTTT

J gene: TRBJ1-2
V gene: TRBV20-1
D gene: TRBD1
clone size: .
CDR3 protein: CSASYRGYTYGYTF
CDR3 DNA: TGCAGTGCTAGTTACAGGGGATACACGTATGGCTACACCTTC

J gene: TRBJ2-7
V gene: TRBV6-5
D gene: .
clone size: .
CDR3 protein: CASSSEPGLSYEQYF
CDR3 DNA: TGTGCCAGCAGTTCCGAGCCGGGACTTTCCTACGAGCAGTACTTC

J gene: TRBJ1-2
V gene: TRBV13
D gene: .
clone size: .
CDR3 protein: CASSLGADGGYTF
CDR3 DNA: TGTGCCAGCAGCTTGGGTGCTGATGGTGGCTACACCTTC

J gene: TRBJ1-3
V gene: TRBV9
D gene: .
clone size: .
CDR3 protein: CASSQSGLGTIYF
CDR3 DNA: TGTGCCAGCAGTCAATCTGGCTTAGGCACCATATATTTT

J gene: TRBJ2-5
V gene: TRBV25-1
D gene: .
clone size: .
CDR3 protein: CASSVQGFGETQYF
CDR3 DNA: TGTGCCAGCAGTGTACAGGGTTTTGGTGAGACCCAGTACTTC

J gene: TRBJ2-5
V gene: TRBV20-1
D gene: .
clone size: .
CDR3 protein: CSASGGSPETQYF
CDR3 DNA: TGCAGTGCTAGTGGTGGGTCCCCAGAGACCCAGTACTTC

J gene: TRBJ2-7
V gene: TRBV25-1
D gene: TRBD1
clone size: few
CDR3 protein: CASRERTGNYEQYF
CDR3 DNA: TGTGCCAGCCGTGAGAGGACAGGGAACTACGAGCAGTACTTC

J gene: TRBJ2-7
V gene: TRBV2
D gene: .
clone size: .
CDR3 protein: CASSSTLGDEQYF
CDR3 DNA: TGTGCCAGCAGCTCCACCCTTGGGGACGAGCAGTACTTC

J gene: TRBJ2-2
V gene: TRBV6-5
D gene: .
clone size: many
CDR3 protein: CASSSTTTGELFF
CDR3 DNA: TGTGCCAGCAGTTCCACTACCACCGGGGAGCTGTTTTTT

J gene: TRBJ1-2
V gene: TRBV19
D gene: .
clone size: .
CDR3 protein: CASSTQRANYGYTF
CDR3 DNA: TGTGCCAGTAGTACCCAGCGAGCTAACTATGGCTACACCTTC

J gene: TRBJ1-2
V gene: TRBV6-1
D gene: TRBD1
clone size: .
CDR3 protein: CASSVEDRGNYGYTF
CDR3 DNA: TGTGCCAGCAGTGTTGAGGACAGGGGCAACTATGGCTACACCTTC

J gene: TRBJ2-7
V gene: TRBV7-9
D gene: .
clone size: .
CDR3 protein: CASSFSQLSGMEQYF
CDR3 DNA: TGTGCCAGCAGCTTTTCTCAACTCTCGGGAATGGAGCAGTACTTC

J gene: TRBJ2-3
V gene: TRBV5-1
D gene: .
clone size: many
CDR3 protein: CASSLGPTGFSTDTQYF
CDR3 DNA: TGCGCCAGCAGCTTGGGTCCGACAGGCTTTAGCACAGATACGCAGTATTTT

J gene: TRBJ1-5
V gene: TRBV3-1
D gene: TRBD1
clone size: many
CDR3 protein: CASSHRTGLCCQPQHF
CDR3 DNA: TGTGCCAGCAGCCATCGGACAGGGCTATGTTGTCAGCCCCAGCATTTT

J gene: TRBJ1-4
V gene: TRBV2
D gene: .
clone size: few
CDR3 protein: CASIPYESEGKLFF
CDR3 DNA: TGTGCCAGCATCCCCTACGAATCGGAGGGAAAACTGTTTTTT

J gene: TRBJ1-4
V gene: TRBV7-9
D gene: .
clone size: .
CDR3 protein: CASSTNRETLKLFF
CDR3 DNA: TGTGCCAGCAGCACAAACAGGGAAACCTTAAAACTGTTTTTT

J gene: TRBJ1-2
V gene: TRBV6-1
D gene: TRBD1
clone size: many
CDR3 protein: CASTTGTGYDGYTF
CDR3 DNA: TGTGCCAGCACGACCGGGACAGGGTATGATGGCTACACCTTC

J gene: TRBJ1-2
V gene: TRBV29-1
D gene: .
clone size: .
CDR3 protein: CSVDGIHGRQVGYGYTF
CDR3 DNA: TGCAGCGTTGATGGAATTCACGGCCGGCAGGTGGGCTATGGCTACACCTTC

J gene: TRBJ2-5
V gene: TRBV9
D gene: .
clone size: .
CDR3 protein: CASSVGNQETQCF
CDR3 DNA: TGTGCCAGCAGCGTAGGCAACCAAGAGACCCAGTGCTTC

J gene: TRBJ2-1
V gene: TRBV25-1
D gene: .
clone size: few
CDR3 protein: CASSGGAADNEQFF
CDR3 DNA: TGTGCCAGCAGTGGGGGGGCAGCAGACAATGAGCAGTTCTTC

J gene: TRBJ1-1
V gene: TRBV27
D gene: .
clone size: few
CDR3 protein: CASSAQGSYAEAFF
CDR3 DNA: TGTGCCAGCAGTGCCCAGGGAAGTTACGCTGAAGCTTTCTTT

J gene: TRBJ1-1
V gene: TRBV29-1
D gene: TRBD1
clone size: .
CDR3 protein: CSVWGTAMNTEAFF
CDR3 DNA: TGCAGCGTTTGGGGGACAGCAATGAACACTGAAGCTTTCTTT

J gene: TRBJ1-5
V gene: TRBV20-1
D gene: TRBD1
clone size: once
CDR3 protein: CSARSGTGLQPQHF
CDR3 DNA: TGCAGTGCTAGATCCGGGACAGGGCTACAGCCCCAGCATTTT

J gene: TRBJ1-5
V gene: TRBV2
D gene: .
clone size: many
CDR3 protein: CASSEDSPNQPQHF
CDR3 DNA: TGTGCCAGCAGTGAGGACAGCCCAAATCAGCCCCAGCATTTT

J gene: TRBJ2-7
V gene: TRBV25-1
D gene: .
clone size: few
CDR3 protein: CASSGGAAFHEQYF
CDR3 DNA: TGTGCCAGCAGTGGGGGGGCCGCCTTCCACGAGCAGTACTTC

J gene: TRBJ2-3
V gene: TRBV4-3
D gene: .
clone size: few
CDR3 protein: CASSQGREGEADTQYF
CDR3 DNA: TGCGCCAGCAGCCAAGGTCGGGAAGGAGAAGCAGATACGCAGTATTTT

J gene: TRBJ2-1
V gene: TRBV19
D gene: TRBD2
clone size: many
CDR3 protein: CASSPGLAGFEQFF
CDR3 DNA: TGTGCCAGTTCGCCGGGACTAGCGGGCTTCGAGCAGTTCTTC

J gene: TRBJ1-3
V gene: TRBV6-1
D gene: .
clone size: many
CDR3 protein: CASSAWGNTIYF
CDR3 DNA: TGTGCCAGCAGTGCTTGGGGGAACACCATATATTTT

J gene: TRBJ2-3
V gene: TRBV10-3
D gene: .
clone size: .
CDR3 protein: CAIKMGTDTQYF
CDR3 DNA: TGTGCCATAAAAATGGGGACAGATACGCAGTATTTT

J gene: TRBJ2-1
V gene: TRBV2
D gene: TRBD1
clone size: once
CDR3 protein: CASVPGQGTNEQFF
CDR3 DNA: TGTGCCAGTGTACCGGGACAGGGAACTAATGAGCAGTTCTTC